These 18 T cell receptor beta chains came from one sample sequenced in a study of T cells after yellow fever vaccination. Each CDR3 protein is one row after TCRdb ran MiXCR on the 5' RACE reads. The sample contains under 95,000 distinct CDR3 sequences, about 7.2% of which appear only once. Source: CD8+ T cells sorted from PBMCs, taken roughly 10 days after the first yellow fever vaccination. The receptors shown here come from a man younger than 35 who received the YFV17D yellow fever vaccine.

This clonotype was recorded many times. V usage is TRBV12-3 or TRBV12-4 and J usage is TRBJ2-2; D unresolved. The CDR3 covers 11 residues. Trimming took 5 bases from V and 6 from J, leaving 4 bases between them. CDR3 DNA: TGTGCCAGCAGTCACGCCGGGGAGCTGTTTTTT. This codes for CASSHAGELFF.

In DNA form, the CDR3 reads TGCAGTGCTAGGGGTTTCTCCTGGACAGGGCGGGACACTGAAGCTTTCTTT. Amino acid sequence: CSARGFSWTGRDTEAFF. The V gene is TRBV20-1, the J gene TRBJ1-1, with 8 positions matching TRBD1. V lost 3 bases and J lost 3; bases outside the gene matches: 15. The CDR3 sequence is 17 residues long. Per the germline V gene, CDR1 is DFQATT and CDR2 is SNEGSKA (reference sequence).

The rearrangement uses TRBV6-1 and TRBJ2-1; 13 bases map to TRBD2. Trimming cost V 8 bases and J 1 base; bases outside gene matches: 5. CDR1 is MNHNS, CDR2 SASEGT, per germline. The CDR3 runs to 16 residues. CDR3 sequence: CASYLGLAGSYNEQFF. Here the CDR3 DNA reads TGTGCCAGCTACCTGGGACTAGCGGGATCCTACAATGAGCAGTTCTTC.

This clonotype was seen a few times. The chain has TRBV12-3 or TRBV12-4 and TRBJ2-6; 9 nucleotides agree with TRBD1. V lost 2 bases to trimming and J lost 0 bases; unmatched junction nucleotides: 5. The CDR3 length is 18 residues. The CDR3 bases are TGTGCCAGCAGTTTACGCCCGGGACAGGGCTCTGGGGCCAACGTCCTGACTTTC. This codes for CASSLRPGQGSGANVLTF.

This clonotype occurred many times. V usage is TRBV5-1 and J usage is TRBJ2-2, with 8 bases aligning to TRBD2. Losses at the gene ends were 0 bases for V and 3 bases for J; bases not matched to a gene: 4. The CDR3 is 16 amino acids. Per the germline V gene, CDR1 is SGHRS and CDR2 is YFSETQ. CDR3 nucleotide sequence: TGCGCCAGCAGCTTGGAGCGGGGGATAGACACCGGGGAGCTGTTTTTT. Translating it yields CASSLERGIDTGELFF.

In its sample, this clonotype is medium-sized. The rearrangement joins TRBV7-2 to TRBJ1-2, with D possibly TRBD1 on 5 matching bases. CDR1 SGHTA and CDR2 FQGNSA come from the germline V gene. The CDR3 contains 14 residues. V was shortened by 5 bases and J by 4 bases, with 14 bases between the two germline ends. CDR3: CASSPGLGLYGYTF. The CDR3 DNA follows: TGTGCCAGCAGCCCAGGCTTGGGGCTCTATGGCTACACCTTC.

The chain recombines TRBV6-2 or TRBV6-3 with TRBJ1-4; no reliable D call. Germline-derived CDR1 and CDR2 are MNHEY and SVGEGT. The CDR3 has 12 residues. V was clipped by 0 bases and J by 10 bases, with 6 bases between them. CDR3 bases: TGTGCCAGCAGTTACTCGATGGGAAAACTGTTTTTT. This translates into CASSYSMGKLFF.

Ten or more counts support this clonotype. This chain joins TRBV4-2 and TRBJ2-7; D unresolved. This CDR3 comprises 14 residues. Germline values: CDR1 LGHNA, CDR2 YNFKEQ. V was cut by 0 bases and J by 6 bases, with 12 bases left in between. The CDR3 DNA follows: TGTGCCAGCAGCCAAGAATACCCAGGCGCCGAGCAGTACGTC. Translating it yields CASSQEYPGAEQYV.

This clonotype occurred many times. The rearrangement uses TRBV10-2 and TRBJ2-7, with D possibly being TRBD1 (6 bases). This CDR3 contains 14 residues. Germline V CDR1 and CDR2: WSHSY, SAAADI. The V and J ends lost 2 bases and 3 bases respectively, with 11 bases between them. The CDR3 DNA follows: TGCGCCAGCAGTGAGCATCCGGACAGCTACGAGCAGTACTTC. It codes for CASSEHPDSYEQYF.

There are many counts of this clonotype. CDR3 DNA sequence: TGTGCCAGCAGCGTAGGGGGCCAAGATACGCAGTATTTT. It encodes CASSVGGQDTQYF. This chain connects TRBV9 to TRBJ2-3, with a possible D match to TRBD1 (5 bases). The CDR3 is 13 amino acids. Trimming pared 0 bases from V and 5 bases from J, leaving 7 bases between. CDR1 is SGDLS, CDR2 YYNGEE, per germline.

This clonotype was seen many times. This chain connects TRBV6-6 to TRBJ2-3; D is unresolved. There are 12 residues in the CDR3. Per the germline V gene, CDR1 is MNHNY and CDR2 is SVGAGI (reference sequence). The V end lost 6 bases, the J end lost 1 base, and 5 bases lay between the germline ends. The CDR3 is CASRVRTDTQYF. The CDR3 bases are TGTGCCAGCAGGGTCCGCACAGATACGCAGTATTTT.

There are many counts of this clonotype. The genes are TRBV6-2 or TRBV6-3 and TRBJ2-7; unclear D gene. Trimming stripped 0 bases from V and 2 bases from J, with 17 bases between. The CDR3 runs to 17 residues. The germline gives CDR1 MNHEY, CDR2 SVGEGT. In DNA form, the CDR3 reads TGTGCCAGCAGTTACTCGAGTACATCGTACGCCACCTACGAGCAGTACTTC. Protein sequence: CASSYSSTSYATYEQYF.

The table lists this clonotype with many counts. The rearrangement uses TRBV12-3 or TRBV12-4 and TRBJ1-1; tentatively, D is TRBD1 (6 bases). The CDR3 sequence is 13 residues long. The V and J ends lost 7 bases and 6 bases respectively, with 15 bases between them. This chain's CDR3 is CASTPGAGSEAFF. The CDR3 region has the DNA TGTGCCAGCACCCCAGGGGCCGGGTCTGAAGCTTTCTTT.

This clonotype has at least ten counts. V is TRBV6-1 and J is TRBJ1-1; D uncertain. Trimming shortened V by 8 bases and J by 5 bases, and 9 bases separated the two germline ends. From germline, CDR1 is MNHNS and CDR2 SASEGT. This CDR3 has 11 amino acids. In DNA, the CDR3 is TGTGCCAGCCAACGGGTGACTGAAGCTTTCTTT. Encoded protein: CASQRVTEAFF.

This clonotype was observed many times. This chain uses TRBV27 with TRBJ2-7; 11 bases fit TRBD1. From germline, CDR1 is MNHEY and CDR2 SMNVEV (reference sequence). With 3 bases clipped from V and 2 bases from J, the junction kept 3 bases outside the gene matches. The CDR3 totals 15 residues. CDR3 in DNA: TGTGCCAGCAGTTTCGGGGGACAGGGGGCCTACGAGCAGTACTTC. This gives the protein CASSFGGQGAYEQYF.

The chain carries TRBV4-1 and TRBJ2-1, with TRBD1 matching over 9 bases. The V gene end was trimmed by 4 bases and the J gene end by 7 bases; junction bases not matched to a gene: 8. CDR3 length: 15 amino acids. CDR1 is MGHRA, CDR2 YSYEKL, per germline. For the CDR3, the DNA is TGCGCCAGCAGCCTTTTGGACAGGGGCGCGAATGAGCAGTTCTTC. It encodes CASSLLDRGANEQFF.

In its sample, this clonotype was seen many times. The gene calls are TRBV12-3 or TRBV12-4 and TRBJ1-2, with 9 bases identical to TRBD1. Trimming took 5 bases from V and 5 from J; bases not matched to a gene: 12. The CDR3 covers 16 residues. CDR3 DNA sequence: TGTGCCAGCAGTCCGATATCAGTACAGGGGGCTTATGGCTACACCTTC. It yields the protein CASSPISVQGAYGYTF.

Remarks on this clonotype: One end of the junction fails to match germline, which may point to a read error. The genes are TRBV19 and TRBJ1-6; D may be TRBD1 (5 bases). From germline, CDR1 is LNHDA and CDR2 SQIVND (reference sequence). The CDR3 spans 12 residues. CDR3 protein: CASRIGVSPLHF. CDR3 in DNA: TGTGCCAGTAGGATAGGGGTATCACCCCTCCACTTT.